The 32 T cell receptor beta chains below come from one sample, sequenced in a study of T cell changes during pregnancy in multiple sclerosis. The protocol was immunoSEQ multiplex PCR, while the TCRdb copy is restricted to in-frame clones and leaves out a portion. This table has fewer than 95,000 clones, 90% to 95% appearing once. This sample comprised peripheral blood, obtained in the first trimester of pregnancy. The receptors were sampled from a female donor with multiple sclerosis, enrolled in a pregnancy study.

The chain has TRBV2 and TRBJ2-7, with D perhaps TRBD1 (6 bases). Trimming removed 7 bases at V and 2 bases at J, with 15 bases between. CDR1 is SNHLY and CDR2 is FYNNEI in the germline V gene. The CDR3 runs to 14 residues. The DNA of the CDR3 is TGTGCCAGCACCGAACAGGGTCCTACCTACGAGCAGTACTTC. This sequence encodes CASTEQGPTYEQYF.

CDR3 region: CASTFGAVSPNTGELFF. CDR3 nucleotides: TGTGCCAGCACCTTTGGGGCCGTAAGCCCGAACACCGGGGAGCTGTTTTTT. The chain links TRBV5-6 to TRBJ2-2; a possible D gene is TRBD1 (5 bases). Trimming left V 6 bases short and J 0 bases short, with 18 bases between. The germline V gene encodes CDR1 SGHDT and CDR2 YYEEEE. This CDR3 has 17 amino acids.

The rearrangement uses TRBV5-6 and TRBJ2-3; 10 positions match TRBD1. Germline V gene sequence: CDR1 SGHDT, CDR2 YYEEEE. The CDR3 totals 15 residues. With V trimmed by 4 bases and J by 1 base, 3 bases remained unmatched. CDR3 loop: CASSDRGLGTDTQYF. The CDR3 coding sequence is TGTGCCAGCAGCGACAGGGGGCTAGGCACAGATACGCAGTATTTT.

Written as DNA, the CDR3 is TGTGCCAGCAGTTTAGTACAGAACACTGAAGCTTTCTTT. This translates into CASSLVQNTEAFF. The rearrangement joins TRBV27 to TRBJ1-1; the D is unclear. This CDR3 is 13 amino acids long. Germline CDR1 reads MNHEY; CDR2 reads SMNVEV (reference sequence). V was trimmed by 2 bases and J by 1 base, leaving 5 bases between them.

The chain carries TRBV11-2 and TRBJ1-2; 7 bases map to TRBD1. The CDR3 has 13 residues. In germline, CDR1 is SGHAT, CDR2 FQNNGV. V dropped 5 bases and J dropped 3; count of bases not matched to a gene: 3. The CDR3 loop is CASSPTGDYGYTF. CDR3 nucleotides: TGTGCCAGCAGCCCTACAGGGGACTATGGCTACACCTTC.

The chain employs TRBV11-1 and TRBJ1-2, with 12 bases lining up with TRBD1. This CDR3 is built from 16 residues. Germline CDR1 SGHAT, CDR2 FQDESV (reference sequence). The J segment lost 4 bases and the V segment lost 5 bases, leaving 8 bases of the junction unmatched. CDR3 DNA: TGTGCCAGCAGCCTCGGAGGGACAGGGGGCGCCTATGGCTACACCTTC. Translated, it gives CASSLGGTGGAYGYTF.

The rearrangement uses TRBV5-6 and TRBJ1-2, with unresolved D. V shed 7 bases and J shed 4 bases, with 20 bases lying between them. CDR1 and CDR2 from the germline V gene are SGHDT and YYEEEE. CDR3 length: 15 residues. The CDR3 bases are TGTGCCAGCCGTTCCCTAGTCGCTGCTTCCTATGGCTACACCTTC. Its protein is CASRSLVAASYGYTF.

This chain uses TRBV9 with TRBJ2-2, with TRBD2 matching over 8 bases. CDR3 length: 17 residues. Germline CDR1 SGDLS, CDR2 YYNGEE. V was pared by 4 bases and J by 0 bases, with 8 bases of the junction left unmatched. The DNA for the CDR3 is TGTGCCAGCAGCCCCGCCCCGACTAGCGCGAACACCGGGGAGCTGTTTTTT. Translated, it gives CASSPAPTSANTGELFF.

The CDR3: CASSGGPAGDLETQYF. CDR3 coding DNA: TGTGCCAGCAGCGGAGGACCGGCGGGGGACCTGGAGACCCAGTACTTC. The chain carries TRBV5-4 and TRBJ2-5, with 7 bases aligning to TRBD2. The CDR3 is 16 amino acids. From germline, CDR1 is SGHNT and CDR2 YYREEE (reference sequence). The trim removed 4 bases at V and 5 bases at J, leaving 14 bases unmatched.

The chain has TRBV6-4 and TRBJ2-3; 10 bases are a match to TRBD2. Trimming took 9 bases from V and 6 from J; bases not matched to a gene: 12. This CDR3 comprises 15 residues. Germline CDR1 and CDR2: MRHNA and SNTAGT. The CDR3 DNA follows: TGTGCCAGTAAATTCTCTAGCGGGGGCTTGGATACGCAGTATTTT. It yields the protein CASKFSSGGLDTQYF.

This chain joins TRBV7-9 and TRBJ1-2; tentatively, D is TRBD1 (6 bases). Germline lookup yields CDR1 SEHNR and CDR2 FQNEAQ (reference sequence). This CDR3 region has 15 residues. V dropped 5 bases and J dropped 3 bases, with 16 bases sitting between them. The CDR3 reads CASSRRQGTHYGYTF. CDR3 in DNA: TGTGCCAGCAGCCGCAGGCAGGGGACGCACTATGGCTACACCTTC.

The gene calls are TRBV7-9 and TRBJ2-5; D is ambiguous. V dropped 4 bases and J dropped 5 bases, with 14 bases sitting between them. Per germline, CDR1 SEHNR and CDR2 FQNEAQ (reference sequence). The CDR3 runs to 14 residues. The CDR3 protein is CASSSLSILETQYF. As DNA, the CDR3 is TGTGCCAGCAGCTCATTGTCCATTTTGGAGACCCAGTACTTC.

In nucleotides, the CDR3 is TGTGCCAGCTCACCCGGAGATGGGACCCAGTACTTC. Translated: CASSPGDGTQYF. The rearrangement links TRBV18 to TRBJ2-5, with no clear D. V was clipped by 3 bases and J by 7 bases, with 9 bases between them. Germline assignment: CDR1 KGHSH and CDR2 LQKENI. The length of the CDR3 is 12 residues.

The chain uses TRBV13 and TRBJ2-1; D unclear. The ends were cut back, 5 bases at V and 5 bases at J, with 13 bases in the middle. The V gene's germline CDR1 is PRHDT and CDR2 FYEKMQ (reference sequence). The CDR3 is 14 residues long. The CDR3 region has the DNA TGTGCCAGCAGCCCTACTCGATCTAACAATGAGCAGTTCTTC. It codes for CASSPTRSNNEQFF. Complete variable domain (other parts from reference TRBV13 and TRBJ2-1): AAGVIQSPRHLIKEKRETATLKCYPIPRHDTVYWYQQGPGQDPQFLISFYEKMQSDKGSIPDRFSAQQFSDYHSELNMSSLELGDSALYFCASSPTRSNNEQFFGPGTRLTVL.

The rearrangement links TRBV4-2 to TRBJ2-5; a weak D match, TRBD2 (5 bases). V was shortened by 1 base and J by 9 bases, with 12 bases between the two germline ends. Per germline, CDR1 LGHNA and CDR2 YNFKEQ. There are 13 residues in the CDR3. CDR3 loop: CASSQVGLGAQYF. The CDR3 DNA is TGTGCCAGCAGCCAAGTCGGACTTGGAGCCCAGTACTTC.

V and J are TRBV6-1 and TRBJ2-7; 9 bases line up with TRBD1. From germline, CDR1 is MNHNS and CDR2 SASEGT. The V gene end was trimmed by 7 bases and the J gene end by 5 bases; junction bases not matched to a gene: 12. The CDR3 runs to 15 residues. The CDR3 spells CASIETSGTGNEQYF. CDR3 sequence (DNA): TGTGCCAGCATTGAGACGTCCGGGACAGGGAACGAGCAGTACTTC.

This chain links TRBV5-5 with TRBJ1-1; unclear D gene. Trimming took off 2 bases at V and 3 bases at J, with 11 bases between the two ends. The CDR3 extends over 14 amino acids. Germline assignment: CDR1 SGHKS and CDR2 YYEKEE (reference sequence). The CDR3 region is CASSFAALDTEAFF. In DNA, the CDR3 is TGTGCCAGCAGCTTCGCAGCTCTAGACACTGAAGCTTTCTTT.

Here the CDR3 reads CASSPTGTGNTIYF. The CDR3 nucleotides are TGTGCCAGCAGCCCGACAGGGACTGGAAACACCATATATTTT. This chain uses TRBV11-1 with TRBJ1-3; 7 bases are a match to TRBD1. Germline V lookup: CDR1 SGHAT, CDR2 FQDESV (reference sequence). V shed 5 bases and J 2 bases; nucleotides not matched to a gene: 3. The CDR3 totals 14 residues.

The rearrangement uses TRBV5-4 and TRBJ2-2; D is perhaps TRBD2 (5 bases). Germline V gene data show CDR1 as SGHNT and CDR2 as YYREEE (reference sequence). This CDR3 comprises 16 residues. The ends were cut back, 0 bases at V and 2 bases at J, with 11 bases in the middle. CDR3 amino acids: CASSLGREVNTGELFF. As DNA, the CDR3 is TGTGCCAGCAGCTTGGGCCGGGAAGTCAACACCGGGGAGCTGTTTTTT. Based on the CDR3 plus reference TRBV5-4 and TRBJ2-2, the full variable domain is ETGVTQSPTHLIKTRGQQVTLRCSSQSGHNTVSWYQQALGQGPQFIFQYYREEENGRGNFPPRFSGLQFPNYSSELNVNALELDDSALYLCASSLGREVNTGELFFGEGSRLTVL.

The V call is TRBV10-3, the J call TRBJ2-2; 10 positions agree with TRBD2. V dropped 6 bases and J dropped 6; count of bases not matched to a gene: 7. Per the germline V gene, CDR1 is ENHRY and CDR2 is SYGVKD. The CDR3 is 15 residues long. The CDR3: CAISPAGGLAGELFF. DNA for the CDR3: TGTGCCATCAGCCCAGCGGGGGGGCTGGCCGGGGAGCTGTTTTTT.

The CDR3: CATSRDAAGAGNTIYF. The CDR3 DNA reads TGTGCCACCAGCAGAGACGCAGCGGGTGCTGGAAACACCATATATTTT. V gene TRBV15 combines with J gene TRBJ1-3; no clear D gene. Germline V gene sequence: CDR1 LNHNV, CDR2 YYDKDF (reference sequence). Trimming pared 0 bases from V and 2 bases from J, leaving 11 bases between. CDR3 length equals 16 residues.

In its sample, this clone was seen a few times. This chain links TRBV29-1 with TRBJ2-3; perhaps TRBD2 as D (5 bases). The V end was cut by 8 bases, the J end by 1 base, with 13 bases between. Germline loops: CDR1 SQVTM, CDR2 ANQGSEA. The CDR3 is made up of 13 amino acids. In nucleotides, the CDR3 is TGCAGCTACGACTACGAACGCACAGATACGCAGTATTTT. Encoded protein: CSYDYERTDTQYF.

V and J are TRBV2 and TRBJ2-3; tentative D call: TRBD1 (5 bases). The ends were cut back, 5 bases at V and 6 bases at J, with 18 bases in the middle. The CDR3 consists of 15 residues. Germline CDR1 and CDR2: SNHLY and FYNNEI. The CDR3, as DNA: TGTGCCAGCAGTCCGAAAATAGGGGTGGCGGATACGCAGTATTTT. It specifies CASSPKIGVADTQYF. Drawing the rest from reference TRBV2 and TRBJ2-3, the complete variable domain is EPEVTQTPSHQVTQMGQEVILRCVPISNHLYFYWYRQILGQKVEFLVSFYNNEISEKSEIFDDQFSVERPDGSNFTLKIRSTKLEDSAMYFCASSPKIGVADTQYFGPGTRLTVL.

CDR3 sequence reads: CATSRDIRGKTQYF. The CDR3 DNA is TGTGCCACCAGCAGAGATATCAGGGGGAAGACCCAGTACTTC. J is TRBJ2-5 and V is TRBV15; 7 nucleotides align to TRBD1. The CDR3 runs to 14 residues. V lost 0 bases and J lost 6; bases outside the gene matches: 4. Germline V gives CDR1 LNHNV, CDR2 YYDKDF (reference sequence).

J is TRBJ2-7 and V is TRBV14; TRBD1 matches 7 bases. The CDR3 is 15 amino acids. V shed 1 base and J 0 bases; nucleotides not matched to a gene: 3. The germline CDR1 and CDR2 sequences are SGHDN and FVKESK. The CDR3 region has the DNA TGTGCCAGCAGCCAAGTACCAGGGGGCTCCTACGAGCAGTACTTC. Protein: CASSQVPGGSYEQYF.

The chain joins TRBV9 to TRBJ2-2, with D maybe TRBD1 (5 bases). Germline V gene data show CDR1 as SGDLS and CDR2 as YYNGEE. This CDR3 has 15 amino acids. The V end lost 0 bases, the J end lost 7 bases, and 13 bases lay between the germline ends. The CDR3 reads CASSVAMGPVGELFF. The CDR3 DNA follows: TGTGCCAGCAGCGTAGCCATGGGGCCGGTCGGGGAGCTGTTTTTT.

The CDR3 is CASSVSSSAVADTQYF. As DNA, the CDR3 is TGTGCCAGCAGCGTAAGTTCTAGCGCAGTGGCAGATACGCAGTATTTT. The V call is TRBV9, the J call TRBJ2-3, with a tentative D call TRBD2 (6 bases). The V end lost 1 base, the J end lost 4 bases, and 16 bases lay between the germline ends. CDR3 length: 16 amino acids. Germline lookup yields CDR1 SGDLS and CDR2 YYNGEE.

The rearrangement uses TRBV5-5 and TRBJ2-7, with 9 positions matching TRBD1. Germline CDR1 SGHKS, CDR2 YYEKEE (reference sequence). CDR3 length: 14 residues. The V segment lost 2 bases and the J segment 4 bases; nucleotides outside the gene matches: 4. Here the CDR3 reads CASSLGQGRYEQYF. CDR3 bases: TGTGCCAGCAGCTTAGGACAGGGGAGGTACGAGCAGTACTTC.

The rearrangement uses TRBV19 and TRBJ1-5, with D possibly matching TRBD1 (6 bases). The CDR3 consists of 17 residues. Per germline, CDR1 LNHDA and CDR2 SQIVND (reference sequence). V lost 5 bases and J lost 4, with 21 bases in between. CDR3 coding DNA: TGTGCCAGTAGTCTCTCCCCGGGGGGGGCGAAGAATCAGCCCCAGCATTTT. Translation: CASSLSPGGAKNQPQHF.

The chain is built from TRBV5-1 and TRBJ2-7; possible D gene TRBD2, 5 bases. The CDR3 runs to 13 residues. Deletions cut 4 bases from V and 3 bases from J, with 11 bases between. The germline V gene has CDR1 SGHRS and CDR2 YFSETQ. CDR3: CASSQDGNYEQYF. The CDR3 nucleotides read TGCGCCAGCAGCCAAGACGGGAACTACGAGCAGTACTTC.

This chain connects TRBV25-1 to TRBJ1-3; TRBD1 is a possible D gene (6 bases). The CDR3 extends over 16 amino acids. The germline CDR1 and CDR2 sequences are MGHDK and SYGVNS. Trimming took off 6 bases at V and 4 bases at J, with 19 bases between the two ends. The CDR3 loop reads CASRGGMGGRGNTIYF. The CDR3 bases are TGTGCCAGCAGGGGGGGTATGGGGGGGCGGGGAAACACCATATATTTT.

The chain employs TRBV6-5 and TRBJ2-5; D gene uncertain. Trimming cost V 7 bases and J 7 bases, with 13 bases left between them. The CDR3 is made up of 12 amino acids. Germline CDR1 reads MNHEY; CDR2 reads SVGAGI. The chain's CDR3 is CASTGSVGTQYF. DNA for the CDR3: TGTGCCAGCACAGGATCGGTGGGGACCCAGTACTTC.